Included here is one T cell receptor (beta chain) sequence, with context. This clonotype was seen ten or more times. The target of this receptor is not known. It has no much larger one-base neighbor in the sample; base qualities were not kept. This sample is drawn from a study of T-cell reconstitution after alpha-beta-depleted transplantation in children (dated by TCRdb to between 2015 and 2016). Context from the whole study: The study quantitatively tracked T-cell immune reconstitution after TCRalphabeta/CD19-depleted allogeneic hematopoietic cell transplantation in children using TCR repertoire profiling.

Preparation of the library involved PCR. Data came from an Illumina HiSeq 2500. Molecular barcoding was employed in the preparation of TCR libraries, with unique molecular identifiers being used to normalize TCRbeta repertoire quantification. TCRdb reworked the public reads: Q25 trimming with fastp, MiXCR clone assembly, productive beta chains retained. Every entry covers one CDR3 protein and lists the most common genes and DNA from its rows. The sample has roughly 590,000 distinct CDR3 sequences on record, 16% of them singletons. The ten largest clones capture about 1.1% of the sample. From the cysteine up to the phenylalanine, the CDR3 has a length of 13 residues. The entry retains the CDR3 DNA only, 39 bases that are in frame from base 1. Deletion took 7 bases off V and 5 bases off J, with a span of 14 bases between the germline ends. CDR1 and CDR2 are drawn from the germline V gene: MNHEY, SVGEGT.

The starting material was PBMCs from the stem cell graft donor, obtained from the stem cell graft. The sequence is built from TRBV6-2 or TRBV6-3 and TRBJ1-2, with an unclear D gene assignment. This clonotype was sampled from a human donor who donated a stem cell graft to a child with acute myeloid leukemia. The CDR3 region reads CASTHGPIYGYTF. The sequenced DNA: TGTGCCAGCACCCACGGGCCGATTTATGGCTACACCTTC.